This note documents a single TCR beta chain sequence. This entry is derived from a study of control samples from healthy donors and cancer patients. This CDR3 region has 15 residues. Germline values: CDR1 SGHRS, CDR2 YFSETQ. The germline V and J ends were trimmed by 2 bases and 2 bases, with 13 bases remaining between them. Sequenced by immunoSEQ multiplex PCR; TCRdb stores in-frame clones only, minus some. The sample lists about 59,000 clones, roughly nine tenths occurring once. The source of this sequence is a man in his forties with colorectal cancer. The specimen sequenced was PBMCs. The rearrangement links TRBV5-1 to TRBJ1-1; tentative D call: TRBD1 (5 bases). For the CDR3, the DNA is TGCGCCAGCAGCTTTACGGGACTCAATAACACTGAAGCTTTCTTT. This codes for CASSFTGLNNTEAFF.